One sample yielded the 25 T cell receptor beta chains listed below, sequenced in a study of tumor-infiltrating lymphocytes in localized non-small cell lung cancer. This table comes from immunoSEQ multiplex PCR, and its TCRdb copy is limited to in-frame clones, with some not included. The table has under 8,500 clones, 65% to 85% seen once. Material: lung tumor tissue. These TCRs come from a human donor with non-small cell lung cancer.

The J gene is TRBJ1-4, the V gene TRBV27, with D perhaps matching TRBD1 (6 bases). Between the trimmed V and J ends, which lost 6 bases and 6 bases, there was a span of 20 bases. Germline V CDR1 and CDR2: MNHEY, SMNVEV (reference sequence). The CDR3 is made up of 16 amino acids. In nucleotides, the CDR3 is TGTGCCAGCAGACTAAAACAGGGTACGTGGTATGAAAAACTGTTTTTT. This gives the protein CASRLKQGTWYEKLFF.

CDR3 sequence: CAQYRGVTEAFF. The CDR3 DNA follows: TGTGCCCAATACAGGGGCGTCACTGAAGCTTTCTTT. The genes are TRBV30 and TRBJ1-1; TRBD1 aligns across 7 bases. Germline-derived CDR1 and CDR2 are GTSNPN and SVGIG (reference sequence). V gave up 8 bases and J gave up 4 bases; unmatched junction bases: 7. The CDR3 sequence is 12 residues long.

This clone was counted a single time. The CDR3 here is CASSLQKAGGPQHF. The CDR3 DNA is TGTGCCAGCTCACTCCAAAAGGCCGGTGGGCCCCAGCATTTT. V usage is TRBV18 and J usage is TRBJ1-5; D is unresolved. The CDR3 is 14 amino acids. CDR1 is KGHSH and CDR2 is LQKENI in the germline V gene. Trimming left V 4 bases short and J 9 bases short, with 16 bases between.

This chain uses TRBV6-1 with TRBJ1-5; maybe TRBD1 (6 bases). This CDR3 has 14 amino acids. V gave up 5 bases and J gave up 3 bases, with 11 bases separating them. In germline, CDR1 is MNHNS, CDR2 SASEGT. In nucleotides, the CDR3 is TGTGCCAGCAGTTGGGACACCTACAATCAGCCCCAGCATTTT. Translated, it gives CASSWDTYNQPQHF.

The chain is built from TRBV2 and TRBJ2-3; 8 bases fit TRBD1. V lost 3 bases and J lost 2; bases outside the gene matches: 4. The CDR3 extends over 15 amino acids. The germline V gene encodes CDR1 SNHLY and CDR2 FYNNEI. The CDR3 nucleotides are TGTGCCAGCAGTGAGGACAGGGCGGACACAGATACGCAGTATTTT. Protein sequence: CASSEDRADTDTQYF.

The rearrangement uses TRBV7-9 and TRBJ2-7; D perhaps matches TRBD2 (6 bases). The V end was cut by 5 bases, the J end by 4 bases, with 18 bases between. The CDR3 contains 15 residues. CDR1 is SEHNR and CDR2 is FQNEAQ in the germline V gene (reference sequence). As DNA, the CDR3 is TGTGCCAGCAGCCCCCTCGGCGGGGCGGAATACGAGCAGTACTTC. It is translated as CASSPLGGAEYEQYF.

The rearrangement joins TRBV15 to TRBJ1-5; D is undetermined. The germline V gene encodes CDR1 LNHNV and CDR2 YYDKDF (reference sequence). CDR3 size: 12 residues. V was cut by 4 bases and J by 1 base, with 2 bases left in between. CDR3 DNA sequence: TGTGCCACCAGCATGAGCAATCAGCCCCAGCATTTT. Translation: CATSMSNQPQHF.

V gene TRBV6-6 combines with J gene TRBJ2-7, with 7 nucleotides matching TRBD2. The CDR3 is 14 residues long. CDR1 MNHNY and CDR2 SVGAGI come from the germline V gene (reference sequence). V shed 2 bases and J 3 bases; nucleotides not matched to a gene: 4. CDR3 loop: CASSYRSGNYEQYF. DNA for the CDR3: TGTGCCAGCAGTTACCGCAGCGGGAACTACGAGCAGTACTTC.

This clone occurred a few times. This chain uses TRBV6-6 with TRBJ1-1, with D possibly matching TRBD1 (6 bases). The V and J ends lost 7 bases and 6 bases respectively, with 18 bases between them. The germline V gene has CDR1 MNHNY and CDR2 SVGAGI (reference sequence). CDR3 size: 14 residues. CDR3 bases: TGTGCCAGCACCACCGGGGGGGGGCGCCCTGAAGCTTTCTTT. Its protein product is CASTTGGGRPEAFF.

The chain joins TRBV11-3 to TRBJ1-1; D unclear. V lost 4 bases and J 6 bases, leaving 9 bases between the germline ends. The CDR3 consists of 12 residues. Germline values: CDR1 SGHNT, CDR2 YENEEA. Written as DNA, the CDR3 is TGTGCCAGCAGCTCCGCCGGCGCTGAAGCTTTCTTT. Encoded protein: CASSSAGAEAFF.

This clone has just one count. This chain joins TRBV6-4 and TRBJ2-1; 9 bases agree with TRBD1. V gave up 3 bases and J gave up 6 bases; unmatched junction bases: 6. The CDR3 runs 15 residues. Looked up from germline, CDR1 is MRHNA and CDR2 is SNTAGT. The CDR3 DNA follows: TGTGCCAGCAGTGAGGAGACAGGGGGTTTCAATGAGCAGTTCTTC. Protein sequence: CASSEETGGFNEQFF.

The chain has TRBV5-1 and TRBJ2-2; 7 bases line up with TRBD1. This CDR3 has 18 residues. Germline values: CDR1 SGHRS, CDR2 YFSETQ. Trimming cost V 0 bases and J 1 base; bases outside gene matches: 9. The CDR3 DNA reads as TGCGCCAGCAGCTTGGAAGTCAGGGGGAGTTGGAACACCGGGGAGCTGTTTTTT. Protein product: CASSLEVRGSWNTGELFF.

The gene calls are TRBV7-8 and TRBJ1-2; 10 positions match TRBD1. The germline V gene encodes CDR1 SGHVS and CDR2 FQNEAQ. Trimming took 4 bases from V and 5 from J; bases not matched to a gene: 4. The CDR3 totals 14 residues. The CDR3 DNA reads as TGTGCCAGCAGCTCGGACAGGGGGAAGTATGGCTACACCTTC. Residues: CASSSDRGKYGYTF.

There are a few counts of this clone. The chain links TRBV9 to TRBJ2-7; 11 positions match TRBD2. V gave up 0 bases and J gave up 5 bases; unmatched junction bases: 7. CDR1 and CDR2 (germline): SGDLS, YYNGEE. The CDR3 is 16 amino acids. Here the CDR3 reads CASSVGLAGGRNEQYF. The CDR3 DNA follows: TGTGCCAGCAGCGTAGGATTAGCGGGAGGGAGGAACGAGCAGTACTTC.

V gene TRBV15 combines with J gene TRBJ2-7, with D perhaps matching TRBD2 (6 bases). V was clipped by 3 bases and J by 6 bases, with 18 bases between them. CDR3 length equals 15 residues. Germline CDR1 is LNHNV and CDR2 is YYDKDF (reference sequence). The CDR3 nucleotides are TGTGCCACCAGCAGGGGGGGAGGAGGTTATGGCGAGCAGTACTTC. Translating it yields CATSRGGGGYGEQYF.

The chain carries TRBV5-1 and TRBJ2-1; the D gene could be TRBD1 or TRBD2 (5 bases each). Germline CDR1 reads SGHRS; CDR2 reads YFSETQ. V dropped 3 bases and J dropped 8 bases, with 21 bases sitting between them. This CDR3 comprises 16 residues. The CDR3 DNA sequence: TGCGCCAGCAGCTCTACCGGGGCCCCGTCGGTTGATGAGCAGTTCTTC. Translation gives CASSSTGAPSVDEQFF.

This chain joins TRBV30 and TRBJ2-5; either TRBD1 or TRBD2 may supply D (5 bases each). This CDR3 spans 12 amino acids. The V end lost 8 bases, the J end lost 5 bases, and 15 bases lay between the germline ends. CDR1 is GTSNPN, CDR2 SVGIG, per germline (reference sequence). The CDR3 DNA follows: TGTGCCCGCAGTGAGGGGTCCGAGACCCAGTACTTC. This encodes CARSEGSETQYF.

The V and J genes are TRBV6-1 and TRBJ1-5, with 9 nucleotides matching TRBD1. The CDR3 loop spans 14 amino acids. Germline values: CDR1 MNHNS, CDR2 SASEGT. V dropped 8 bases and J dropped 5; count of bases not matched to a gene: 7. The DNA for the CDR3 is TGTGCCAGCCTGAGGTGGACAGGGGATCAGCCCCAGCATTTT. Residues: CASLRWTGDQPQHF.

Here the CDR3 reads CASSWGSTGELFF. In DNA, the CDR3 is TGTGCCAGCAGCTGGGGGTCGACCGGGGAGCTGTTTTTT. The chain carries TRBV7-9 and TRBJ2-2, with D tentatively TRBD1 or TRBD2 (5 bases each). Germline V gives CDR1 SEHNR, CDR2 FQNEAQ (reference sequence). The CDR3 totals 13 residues. Trimming cost V 4 bases and J 5 bases, with 8 bases left between them.

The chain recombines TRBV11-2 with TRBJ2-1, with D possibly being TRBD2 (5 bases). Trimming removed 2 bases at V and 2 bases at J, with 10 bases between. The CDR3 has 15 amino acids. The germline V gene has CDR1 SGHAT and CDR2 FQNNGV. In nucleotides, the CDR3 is TGTGCCAGCAGCTTATATCCCGGGACCTACAATGAGCAGTTCTTC. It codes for CASSLYPGTYNEQFF.

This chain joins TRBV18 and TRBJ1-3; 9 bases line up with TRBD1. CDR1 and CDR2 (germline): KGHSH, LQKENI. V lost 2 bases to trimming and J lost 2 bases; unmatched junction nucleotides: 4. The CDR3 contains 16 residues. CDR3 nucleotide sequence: TGTGCCAGCTCACCATCCCGACAGGGGGCTGGAAACACCATATATTTT. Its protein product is CASSPSRQGAGNTIYF.

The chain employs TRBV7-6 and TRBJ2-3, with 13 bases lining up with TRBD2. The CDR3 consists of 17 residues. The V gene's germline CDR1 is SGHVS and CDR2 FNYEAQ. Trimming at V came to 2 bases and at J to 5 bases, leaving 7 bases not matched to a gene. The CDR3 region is CASSLYGLAGVGDTQYF. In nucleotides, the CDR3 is TGTGCCAGCAGCTTATACGGACTAGCGGGAGTGGGAGATACGCAGTATTTT.

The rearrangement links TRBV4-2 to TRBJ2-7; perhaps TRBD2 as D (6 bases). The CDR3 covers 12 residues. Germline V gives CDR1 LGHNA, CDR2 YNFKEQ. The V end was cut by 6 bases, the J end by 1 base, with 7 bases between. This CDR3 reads CASSSGSYEQYF. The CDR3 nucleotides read TGTGCCAGCAGTAGCGGTTCCTACGAGCAGTACTTC.

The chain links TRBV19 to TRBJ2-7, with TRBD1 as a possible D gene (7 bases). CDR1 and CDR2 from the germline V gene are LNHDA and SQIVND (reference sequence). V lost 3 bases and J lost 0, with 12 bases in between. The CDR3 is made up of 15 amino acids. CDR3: CASSIRQGGSYEQYF. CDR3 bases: TGTGCCAGTAGTATTCGGCAGGGGGGCTCCTACGAGCAGTACTTC.

CDR3 in amino acids: CASSPRTVNSPLHF. CDR3 DNA: TGTGCCAGCAGCCCCCGGACAGTTAATTCACCCCTCCACTTT. The rearrangement joins TRBV7-9 to TRBJ1-6; perhaps TRBD1 as D (6 bases). Germline lookup yields CDR1 SEHNR and CDR2 FQNEAQ (reference sequence). The CDR3 extends over 14 amino acids. V was pared by 5 bases and J by 6 bases, with 11 bases between.